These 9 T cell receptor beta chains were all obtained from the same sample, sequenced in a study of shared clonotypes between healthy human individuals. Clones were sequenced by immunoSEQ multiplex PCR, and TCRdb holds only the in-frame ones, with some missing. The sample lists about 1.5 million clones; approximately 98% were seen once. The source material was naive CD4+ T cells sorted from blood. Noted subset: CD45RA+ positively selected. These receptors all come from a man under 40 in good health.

CDR3 residues: CASRLAGGNNEQFF. The CDR3 nucleotides read TGTGCCAGTCGGTTAGCGGGAGGAAACAATGAGCAGTTCTTC. The V and J genes are TRBV19 and TRBJ2-1, with 10 positions matching TRBD2. CDR1 and CDR2 (germline): LNHDA, SQIVND (reference sequence). V dropped 8 bases and J dropped 5; count of bases not matched to a gene: 6. There are 14 residues in the CDR3.

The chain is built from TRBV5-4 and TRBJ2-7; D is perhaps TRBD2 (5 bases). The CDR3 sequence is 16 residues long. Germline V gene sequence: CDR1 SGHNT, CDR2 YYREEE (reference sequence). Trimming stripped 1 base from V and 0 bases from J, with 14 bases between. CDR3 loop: CASSLTGGGLSYEQYF. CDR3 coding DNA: TGTGCCAGCAGCTTGACGGGTGGCGGACTCTCCTACGAGCAGTACTTC.

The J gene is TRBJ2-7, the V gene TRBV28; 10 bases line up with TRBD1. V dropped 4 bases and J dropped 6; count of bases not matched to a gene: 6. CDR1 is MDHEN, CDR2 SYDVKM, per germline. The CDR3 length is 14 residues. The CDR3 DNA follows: TGTGCCAGCAGTTACGGGACAGGGGTTTTCGAGCAGTACTTC. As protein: CASSYGTGVFEQYF.

This CDR3 is CASSPILLAGNSYNEQFF. In DNA form, the CDR3 reads TGCGCCAGCAGCCCCATCTTACTAGCGGGAAACTCCTACAATGAGCAGTTCTTC. The chain uses TRBV4-1 and TRBJ2-1, with TRBD2 matching 10 bases. Germline V gene lookup returns CDR1 MGHRA and CDR2 YSYEKL. V dropped 4 bases and J dropped 0; count of bases not matched to a gene: 9. The CDR3 extends over 18 amino acids.

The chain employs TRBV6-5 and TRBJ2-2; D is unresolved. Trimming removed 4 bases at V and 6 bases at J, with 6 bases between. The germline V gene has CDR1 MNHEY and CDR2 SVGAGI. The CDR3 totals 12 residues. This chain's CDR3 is CASSLLSGELFF. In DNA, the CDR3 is TGTGCCAGCAGTTTGTTGTCCGGGGAGCTGTTTTTT.

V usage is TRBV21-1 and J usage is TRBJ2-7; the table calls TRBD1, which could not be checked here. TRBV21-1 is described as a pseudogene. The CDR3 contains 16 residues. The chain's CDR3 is CASSDISGDRVNEQYF. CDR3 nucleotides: TGTGCCAGCAGCGACATTTCGGGGGACAGGGTGAACGAGCAGTACTTC.

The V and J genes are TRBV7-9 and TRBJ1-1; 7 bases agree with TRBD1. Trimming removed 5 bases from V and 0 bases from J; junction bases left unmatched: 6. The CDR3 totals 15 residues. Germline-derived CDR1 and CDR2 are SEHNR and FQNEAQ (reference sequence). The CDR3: CASSPRGTVNTEAFF. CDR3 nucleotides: TGTGCCAGCAGCCCTAGGGGGACAGTGAACACTGAAGCTTTCTTT.

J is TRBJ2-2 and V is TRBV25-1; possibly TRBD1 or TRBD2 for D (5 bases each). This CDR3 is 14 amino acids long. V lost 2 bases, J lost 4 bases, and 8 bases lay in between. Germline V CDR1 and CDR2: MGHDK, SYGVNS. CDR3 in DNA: TGTGCCAGCAGTGAAGGGACGCCCACCGGGGAGCTGTTTTTT. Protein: CASSEGTPTGELFF.

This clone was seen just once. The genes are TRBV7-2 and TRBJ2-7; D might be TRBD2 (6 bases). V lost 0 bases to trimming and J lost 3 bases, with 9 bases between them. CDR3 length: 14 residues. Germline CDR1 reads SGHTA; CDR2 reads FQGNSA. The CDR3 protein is CASSLASGDYEQYF. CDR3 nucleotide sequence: TGTGCCAGCAGCTTAGCATCGGGAGACTACGAGCAGTACTTC.